The text below deals with one T cell receptor beta chain. This specimen belongs to a study of blood T cell repertoires in COVID-19. Study at large: PBMCs, B-cell-depleted T cells, or T cells provided the cDNA or gDNA that made up the material.

Some clones are missing from TCRdb's copy, which holds only in-frame ones; the method was immunoSEQ multiplex PCR. The table has 60,000 or so clones, about 90% seen once. V was pared by 4 bases and J by 0 bases, with 6 bases of the junction left unmatched. CDR1 and CDR2 from the germline V gene are LNHNV and YYDKDF (reference sequence). The CDR3 consists of 16 residues. The TCR originated in a man in his sixties with acute or convalescent COVID-19. Sequencing was done on a sample of peripheral blood. This chain connects TRBV15 to TRBJ2-1; 7 bases align to TRBD2. CDR3 loop: CATSTLAGYSYNEQFF. CDR3 in DNA: TGTGCCACCAGCACTTTAGCGGGTTACTCCTACAATGAGCAGTTCTTC.